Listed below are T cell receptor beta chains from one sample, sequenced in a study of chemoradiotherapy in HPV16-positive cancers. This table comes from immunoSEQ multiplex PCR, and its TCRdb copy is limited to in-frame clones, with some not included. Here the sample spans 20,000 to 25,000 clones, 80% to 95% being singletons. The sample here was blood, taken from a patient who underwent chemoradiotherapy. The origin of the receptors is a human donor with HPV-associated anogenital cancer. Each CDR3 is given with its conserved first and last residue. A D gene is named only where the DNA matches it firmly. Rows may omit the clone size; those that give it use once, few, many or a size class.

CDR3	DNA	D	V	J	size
CASSNDRGPNQPQHF	TGTGCCAGTAGTAACGACAGGGGCCCCAATCAGCCCCAGCATTTT	TRBD1	TRBV19	TRBJ1-5	NA
CASRGHGTSRTGTQYF	TGTGCCAGCAGAGGACACGGGACATCTCGTACCGGGACCCAGTACTTC	NA	TRBV27	TRBJ2-5	NA
CASSLVGAAKNIQYF	TGTGCCAGCAGCTTAGTAGGGGCAGCCAAAAACATTCAGTACTTC	NA	TRBV7-9	TRBJ2-4	once
CASSARTGLLGYGYTF	TGTGCCAGCAGTGCCCGGACAGGGCTTTTAGGCTATGGCTACACCTTC	TRBD1	TRBV28	TRBJ1-2	NA
CASSLMGRSTDTQYF	TGTGCCAGCAGCTTAATGGGGAGAAGCACAGATACGCAGTATTTT	NA	TRBV7-3	TRBJ2-3	NA
CASSVYLPSNEQFF	TGTGCCAGCAGTGTATACCTACCCTCCAATGAGCAGTTCTTC	NA	TRBV25-1	TRBJ2-1	NA
CASSLWINSGNTIYF	TGTGCCAGCAGCTTATGGATAAACTCTGGAAACACCATATATTTT	NA	TRBV7-9	TRBJ1-3	few
CASSQQGSGANVLTF	TGCGCCAGCAGTCAACAGGGCTCTGGGGCCAACGTCCTGACTTTC	NA	TRBV23-1	TRBJ2-6	NA
CASLGRGEGENTEAFF	TGTGCCAGCCTTGGCAGGGGCGAGGGAGAGAACACTGAAGCTTTCTTT	NA	TRBV5-5	TRBJ1-1	NA
CASSLTRGVDSYEQYF	TGTGCCAGCAGCCTCACTCGGGGAGTGGACTCCTACGAGCAGTACTTC	NA	TRBV7-9	TRBJ2-7	NA
CASSLDYRDYGYTF	TGTGCCAGCAGCTTGGACTACAGGGACTATGGCTACACCTTC	NA	TRBV5-6	TRBJ1-2	NA
CASSIEERRTGELFF	TGTGCCAGTAGTATAGAAGAGAGACGCACCGGGGAGCTGTTTTTT	NA	TRBV19	TRBJ2-2	once
CASSLDRGRGNTIYF	TGTGCCAGCAGCTTGGATAGGGGGCGAGGAAACACCATATATTTT	TRBD1	TRBV5-6	TRBJ1-3	NA
CASSFSGGSVRQFF	TGTGCCAGCAGCTTTAGCGGCGGGTCCGTTCGGCAGTTCTTC	NA	TRBV13	TRBJ2-1	NA
CASSLAGSNTIYF	TGTGCCAGCAGCTTAGCAGGGTCCAACACCATATATTTT	NA	TRBV7-9	TRBJ1-3	NA
CASSHFDRGRETQYF	TGTGCCAGCTCACATTTTGACAGGGGGCGAGAGACCCAGTACTTC	TRBD1	TRBV18	TRBJ2-5	NA
CASASGGYRAQETQYF	TGCGCCAGCGCCTCGGGGGGGTACAGGGCTCAAGAGACCCAGTACTTC	TRBD2	TRBV5-1	TRBJ2-5	NA
CASSQGTQGQPQHF	TGTGCCAGCAGCCAAGGAACCCAGGGACAGCCCCAGCATTTT	NA	TRBV4-2	TRBJ1-5	NA
CASSFTGTDNSPLHF	TGCGCCAGCAGTTTTACCGGGACAGATAATTCACCCCTCCACTTT	TRBD1	TRBV5-1	TRBJ1-6	NA
CASSTLPGSGANVLTF	TGCGCCAGCAGCACGCTACCAGGCTCTGGGGCCAACGTCCTGACTTTC	NA	TRBV5-1	TRBJ2-6	NA
CASSLRERGLETQYF	TGCGCCAGCAGCTTGAGAGAACGGGGGCTCGAGACCCAGTACTTC	NA	TRBV5-1	TRBJ2-5	NA
CASSLPEGGLYGYTF	TGCGCCAGCAGCCTGCCCGAGGGTGGGCTCTATGGCTACACCTTC	NA	TRBV4-3	TRBJ1-2	NA
CSASRWSYTF	TGCAGCGCGTCCCGGTGGAGCTACACCTTC	NA	TRBV29-1	TRBJ1-2	NA
CASSVSGRSYQETQYF	TGTGCCAGCAGTGTCAGCGGCAGATCATACCAAGAGACCCAGTACTTC	NA	TRBV2	TRBJ2-5	NA
CASSLKYSNQPQHF	TGTGCCAGCAGCTTGAAGTATAGCAATCAGCCCCAGCATTTT	NA	TRBV5-4	TRBJ1-5	NA
CASSPNRNSNQPQHF	TGTGCCAGCAGCCCAAACAGAAATAGCAATCAGCCCCAGCATTTT	NA	TRBV4-2	TRBJ1-5	few
CASSHGDRVWGETQYF	TGCGCCAGCAGCCACGGAGACAGGGTCTGGGGAGAGACCCAGTACTTC	TRBD1	TRBV4-1	TRBJ2-5	NA
CASRGNTEAFF	TGTGCCAGCAGAGGGAACACTGAAGCTTTCTTT	NA	TRBV7-2	TRBJ1-1	few
CASSVAGTANQPQHF	TGTGCCAGCAGCGTAGCCGGGACCGCAAATCAGCCCCAGCATTTT	NA	TRBV9	TRBJ1-5	NA
CASPTHRNRVSGNTIYF	TGTGCCAGCCCTACTCACAGGAACCGAGTCTCTGGAAACACCATATATTTT	NA	TRBV28	TRBJ1-3	NA
CASSPIVVPSGFTNEQYF	TGCGCCAGCAGCCCAATCGTTGTACCTAGCGGTTTCACCAACGAGCAGTACTTC	TRBD2	TRBV5-1	TRBJ2-7	NA
CASSAGGNSYNEQFF	TGTGCCAGCAGCGCCGGGGGGAACTCCTACAATGAGCAGTTCTTC	TRBD2	TRBV9	TRBJ2-1	NA
CATSRPGLMGIAEAFF	TGTGCCACCAGCAGGCCGGGACTCATGGGGATCGCTGAAGCTTTCTTT	NA	TRBV15	TRBJ1-1	NA
CASSSGGTGNQPQHF	TGTGCCAGCAGTTCCGGTGGGACAGGAAATCAGCCCCAGCATTTT	TRBD1	TRBV28	TRBJ1-5	NA
CASSSWAAQETQYF	TGCGCCAGCAGTTCGTGGGCAGCTCAAGAGACCCAGTACTTC	NA	TRBV5-1	TRBJ2-5	NA
CASSVDLLGPQHF	TGTGCCAGCAGCGTAGACCTCTTGGGGCCCCAGCATTTT	NA	TRBV9	TRBJ1-5	NA
CASSDGGAYNEQFF	TGTGCCAGCAGTGACGGGGGGGCCTACAATGAGCAGTTCTTC	TRBD2	TRBV6-4	TRBJ2-1	NA
CASSYGSGGVSETQYF	TGTGCCAGCAGTTATGGTAGCGGGGGGGTTTCTGAGACCCAGTACTTC	TRBD2	TRBV6-5	TRBJ2-5	once
CASSPGVGYEQYF	TGTGCCAGCAGCCCTGGTGTCGGCTACGAGCAGTACTTC	NA	TRBV5-6	TRBJ2-7	NA
CASSLTGLNTEAFF	TGTGCCAGCAGTCTTACAGGTCTGAACACTGAAGCTTTCTTT	NA	TRBV2	TRBJ1-1	NA
CASRVQGTLGYGYTF	TGTGCCAGCAGAGTACAGGGGACCCTAGGCTATGGCTACACCTTC	TRBD1	TRBV28	TRBJ1-2	once
CASSPWQGRPGNTIYF	TGTGCCAGCAGCCCGTGGCAGGGGAGACCTGGAAACACCATATATTTT	NA	TRBV7-2	TRBJ1-3	NA
CATSQRGTRDGGYTF	TGTGCCACCAGTCAGAGGGGAACGCGCGACGGGGGCTACACCTTC	NA	TRBV15	TRBJ1-2	NA
CASSPTGNTEAFF	TGTGCCAGCAGTCCAACAGGGAACACTGAAGCTTTCTTT	NA	TRBV2	TRBJ1-1	once
CASSTTMNTEAFF	TGTGCCAGCAGTACAACCATGAACACTGAAGCTTTCTTT	NA	TRBV2	TRBJ1-1	NA
CASSLWAGNQPQHF	TGCGCCAGCAGCTTGTGGGCAGGCAATCAGCCCCAGCATTTT	NA	TRBV5-1	TRBJ1-5	few
CASSLGSRTGGLWWTEAFF	TGTGCCAGCAGCTTAGGGAGCCGGACAGGGGGTCTTTGGTGGACTGAAGCTTTCTTT	TRBD1	TRBV11-3	TRBJ1-1	NA
CASSHTTNALGANVLTF	TGTGCCAGCAGCCATACAACGAACGCGCTTGGGGCCAACGTCCTGACTTTC	NA	TRBV4-2	TRBJ2-6	NA
CASSVSASSYNEQFF	TGTGCCAGCAGCGTTTCCGCGAGCTCCTACAATGAGCAGTTCTTC	NA	TRBV9	TRBJ2-1	NA
CASSVDNSGLYEQYF	TGTGCCAGCAGCGTAGATAATAGCGGGCTCTACGAGCAGTACTTC	TRBD2	TRBV9	TRBJ2-7	once
CSVGTGTYGYTF	TGCAGCGTGGGGACAGGAACCTATGGCTACACCTTC	TRBD1	TRBV29-1	TRBJ1-2	once
CASSIRQGGVTNEKLFF	TGTGCCAGCTCTATCAGACAGGGTGGTGTAACTAATGAAAAACTGTTTTTT	TRBD1	TRBV5-8	TRBJ1-4	NA